This T cell receptor beta chain was observed in a study of blood T cell repertoires in COVID-19. This CDR3 has 16 amino acids. The trim removed 5 bases at V and 3 bases at J, leaving 10 bases unmatched. Germline CDR1 SGHRS, CDR2 YFSETQ. This clone was detected a few times. Repertoires were generated with immunoSEQ multiplex PCR, while TCRdb's copy carries only in-frame clones and drops some. Altogether some 360,000 clones are present, over 85% being singletons, with the ten largest covering around 3.9%. Those enrolled in Seattle joined during active infection and were followed longitudinally afterward.

This rearrangement joins TRBV5-1 to TRBJ1-1; 10 positions agree with TRBD1. The sample consisted of peripheral blood. This TCR derives from an older woman with COVID-19, enrolled during active disease. This CDR3 reads CASRDRGQEGDTEAFF. The CDR3 DNA reads as TGCGCCAGCAGAGACAGGGGGCAAGAAGGGGACACTGAAGCTTTCTTT.